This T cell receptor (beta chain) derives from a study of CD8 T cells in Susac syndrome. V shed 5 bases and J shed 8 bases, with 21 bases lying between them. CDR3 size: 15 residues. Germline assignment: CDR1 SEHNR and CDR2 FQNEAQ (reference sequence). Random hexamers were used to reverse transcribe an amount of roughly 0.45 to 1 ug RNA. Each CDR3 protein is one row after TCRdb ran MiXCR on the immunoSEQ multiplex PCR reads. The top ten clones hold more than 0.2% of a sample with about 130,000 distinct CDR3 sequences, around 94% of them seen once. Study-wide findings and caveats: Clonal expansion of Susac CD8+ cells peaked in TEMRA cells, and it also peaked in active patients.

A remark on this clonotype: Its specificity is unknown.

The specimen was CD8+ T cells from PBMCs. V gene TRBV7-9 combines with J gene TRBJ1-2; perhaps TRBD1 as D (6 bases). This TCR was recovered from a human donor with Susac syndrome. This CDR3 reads CASSNSDRSWYGYTF. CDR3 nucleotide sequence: TGTGCCAGCAGCAATTCAGACAGGAGTTGGTACGGCTACACCTTC.